The present entry profiles one T cell receptor (beta chain) with its context. The sample originates from a study of blood T cell repertoires in COVID-19. The method was immunoSEQ multiplex PCR; TCRdb's version includes in-frame clones alone and lacks a portion of them. In the table there are about 200,000 clones, approximately 86% of which are singletons. Allocation to cohorts depended on clinical history reported by the participants. The CDR3 sequence is 12 residues long. Germline trimming cut 5 bases from V and 10 bases from J; bases unmatched to any gene: 4. From germline, CDR1 is SGHNT and CDR2 YENEEA.

The rearrangement joins TRBV11-3 to TRBJ2-7, with TRBD1 identical over 11 bases. This receptor was identified in a woman aged 40-49 years with acute COVID-19. Sequences were obtained from PBMCs or T cells enriched from blood (not recorded which). The CDR3 coding sequence is TGTGCCAGCAGCCAGGGACAGGGGGACCAGTACTTC. Translation gives CASSQGQGDQYF.